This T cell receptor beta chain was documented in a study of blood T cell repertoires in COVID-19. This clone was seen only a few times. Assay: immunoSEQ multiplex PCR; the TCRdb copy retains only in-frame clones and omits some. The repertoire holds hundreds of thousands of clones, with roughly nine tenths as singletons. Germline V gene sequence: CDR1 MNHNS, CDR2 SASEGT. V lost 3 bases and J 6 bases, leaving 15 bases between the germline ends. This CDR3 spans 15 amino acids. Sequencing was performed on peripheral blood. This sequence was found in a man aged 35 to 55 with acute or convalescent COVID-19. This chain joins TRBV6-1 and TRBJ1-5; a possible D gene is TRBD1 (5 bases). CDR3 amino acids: CASSEAGGGRQPQHF. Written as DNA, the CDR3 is TGTGCCAGCAGTGAGGCCGGGGGTGGACGTCAGCCCCAGCATTTT.